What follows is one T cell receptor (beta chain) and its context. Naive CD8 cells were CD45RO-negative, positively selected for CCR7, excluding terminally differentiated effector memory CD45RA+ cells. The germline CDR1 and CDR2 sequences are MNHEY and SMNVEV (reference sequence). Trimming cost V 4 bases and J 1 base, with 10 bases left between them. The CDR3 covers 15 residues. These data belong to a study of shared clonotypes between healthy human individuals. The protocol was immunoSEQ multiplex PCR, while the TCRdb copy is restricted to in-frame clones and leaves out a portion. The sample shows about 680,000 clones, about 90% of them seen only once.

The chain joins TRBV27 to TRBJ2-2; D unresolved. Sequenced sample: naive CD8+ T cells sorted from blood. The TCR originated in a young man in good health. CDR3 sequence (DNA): TGTGCCAGCAGTTCCGACCTAGAGAACACCGGGGAGCTGTTTTTT. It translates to CASSSDLENTGELFF.